The 15 T cell receptor beta chains in this list originate from one sample, sequenced in a study of cytomegalovirus exposure and HLA in healthy donors. The PCR was carried out with 60 Vbeta primers and 13 Jbeta primers. TCRdb's table, derived via immunoSEQ multiplex PCR, lists solely in-frame clones and lacks some. The sample consists of over 75,000 clones, roughly four fifths of them appearing once. Source material: PBMCs. The receptor source for this set is a man aged 30 to 39 in good health and CMV-seropositive.

The chain has TRBV6-5 and TRBJ2-2, with D tentatively TRBD2 (6 bases). Germline V gene data show CDR1 as MNHEY and CDR2 as SVGAGI. The V end was cut by 6 bases, the J end by 6 bases, with 11 bases between. The CDR3 runs to 13 residues. The CDR3 here is CASSIGGPGELFF. Here the CDR3 DNA reads TGTGCCAGCAGCATCGGGGGACCCGGGGAGCTGTTTTTT.

The chain is built from TRBV7-6 and TRBJ1-2; D possibly corresponds to TRBD1 (6 bases). The CDR3 consists of 13 residues. V dropped 5 bases and J dropped 8 bases, with 15 bases sitting between them. In germline, CDR1 is SGHVS, CDR2 FNYEAQ. CDR3 amino acids: CASSPNTGLGYTF. In DNA form, the CDR3 reads TGTGCCAGCAGCCCCAATACAGGGCTGGGCTACACCTTC.

This chain uses TRBV18 with TRBJ1-1; D may be TRBD1 (6 bases). This CDR3 contains 17 residues. Trimming stripped 0 bases from V and 4 bases from J, with 18 bases between. The germline gives CDR1 KGHSH, CDR2 LQKENI. The CDR3 protein is CASSPPLAGQGGTEAFF. The CDR3 coding sequence is TGTGCCAGCTCACCACCTTTAGCAGGCCAAGGGGGCACTGAAGCTTTCTTT.

This chain connects TRBV18 to TRBJ2-1, with TRBD1 identical over 7 bases. V lost 5 bases, J lost 0 bases, and 7 bases stayed unmatched. This CDR3 is 16 amino acids long. Germline V gives CDR1 KGHSH, CDR2 LQKENI. The CDR3 nucleotides are TGTGCCAGCTCAACCCCGGGACAGAGCTCCTACAATGAGCAGTTCTTC. Amino acids: CASSTPGQSSYNEQFF.

The rearrangement joins TRBV28 to TRBJ1-4; the D gene is possibly TRBD1 (6 bases). Trimming left V 8 bases short and J 8 bases short, with 18 bases between. CDR1 and CDR2 (germline): MDHEN, SYDVKM. CDR3 length: 14 residues. CDR3 amino acids: CASEGGQVGEKLFF. CDR3 coding DNA: TGTGCCAGCGAGGGGGGGCAGGTTGGGGAAAAACTGTTTTTT.

The chain employs TRBV27 and TRBJ1-6; tentatively, D is TRBD1 (5 bases). Germline V gene lookup returns CDR1 MNHEY and CDR2 SMNVEV (reference sequence). Trimming removed 4 bases from V and 8 bases from J, with 12 bases in between. CDR3 length: 14 amino acids. The CDR3 here is CASSYRSLDSPLHF. CDR3 sequence (DNA): TGTGCCAGCAGTTACAGGAGCCTAGATTCACCCCTCCACTTT.

The J gene is TRBJ1-4, the V gene TRBV29-1; D is ambiguous. Germline V gene lookup returns CDR1 SQVTM and CDR2 ANQGSEA. The length of the CDR3 is 13 residues. Trimming removed 7 bases at V and 5 bases at J, with 14 bases between. CDR3 sequence: CSAGGLPNEKLFF. CDR3 nucleotides: TGCAGCGCCGGCGGCCTACCAAATGAAAAACTGTTTTTT.

The chain couples TRBV18 to TRBJ2-1; the D gene is possibly TRBD1 (6 bases). Germline CDR1 KGHSH, CDR2 LQKENI. Deletions cut 0 bases from V and 6 bases from J, with 9 bases between. This CDR3 comprises 14 residues. DNA of the CDR3: TGTGCCAGCTCACCACCGGGGACACCCAATGAGCAGTTCTTC. It encodes CASSPPGTPNEQFF.

The rearrangement joins TRBV5-6 to TRBJ2-3; TRBD2 aligns across 8 bases. Germline V CDR1 and CDR2: SGHDT, YYEEEE. With 4 bases clipped from V and 2 bases from J, the junction kept 6 bases outside the gene matches. The CDR3 extends over 15 amino acids. The CDR3 DNA is TGTGCCAGCAGCGTGGGACTAGGGGACACAGATACGCAGTATTTT. It translates to CASSVGLGDTDTQYF.

This clone was detected only a few times. The rearrangement joins TRBV4-1 to TRBJ1-1, with D tentatively TRBD1 (6 bases). From germline, CDR1 is MGHRA and CDR2 YSYEKL. This CDR3 spans 16 amino acids. V dropped 2 bases and J dropped 1 base, with 14 bases sitting between them. The CDR3 DNA reads as TGCGCCAGCAGCCAAACTGCCGGGACACCGAACACTGAAGCTTTCTTT. It codes for CASSQTAGTPNTEAFF.

This sequence joins TRBV7-2 and TRBJ2-3; no reliable D call. Germline lookup yields CDR1 SGHTA and CDR2 FQGNSA. Between the trimmed V and J ends, which lost 2 bases and 0 bases, there was a span of 9 bases. This CDR3 comprises 15 residues. CDR3 coding DNA: TGTGCCAGCAGCTTACTGGCGACTAGCACAGATACGCAGTATTTT. Protein product: CASSLLATSTDTQYF. The complete variable domain, with remaining parts taken from reference TRBV7-2 and TRBJ2-3, reads GAGVSQSPSNKVTEKGKDVELRCDPISGHTALYWYRQSLGQGLEFLIYFQGNSAPDKSGLPSDRFSAERTGGSVSTLTIQRTQQEDSAVYLCASSLLATSTDTQYFGPGTRLTVL.

In DNA, the CDR3 is TGTGCCAGCAGCTTGGTGCTAGCGGGAGCTCGGGAGCAGTTCTTC. This sequence encodes CASSLVLAGAREQFF. The rearrangement joins TRBV5-5 to TRBJ2-1; 10 bases fit TRBD2. The CDR3 is 15 residues long. Germline V CDR1 and CDR2: SGHKS, YYEKEE (reference sequence). Trimming removed 0 bases from V and 10 bases from J; junction bases left unmatched: 7. Drawing the rest from reference TRBV5-5 and TRBJ2-1, the complete variable domain is DAGVTQSPTHLIKTRGQQVTLRCSPISGHKSVSWYQQVLGQGPQFIFQYYEKEERGRGNFPDRFSARQFPNYSSELNVNALLLGDSALYLCASSLVLAGAREQFFGPGTRLTVL.

The chain employs TRBV5-5 and TRBJ1-5, with 11 bases fitting TRBD1. Looked up from germline, CDR1 is SGHKS and CDR2 is YYEKEE (reference sequence). The CDR3 runs 15 residues. V was clipped by 4 bases and J by 7 bases; unmatched bases: 7. Written as DNA, the CDR3 is TGTGCCAGCAGCCCAGGGACAGGGGGTCGACAGCCCCAGCATTTT. It codes for CASSPGTGGRQPQHF. Full variable domain (missing parts from reference TRBV5-5 and TRBJ1-5): DAGVTQSPTHLIKTRGQQVTLRCSPISGHKSVSWYQQVLGQGPQFIFQYYEKEERGRGNFPDRFSARQFPNYSSELNVNALLLGDSALYLCASSPGTGGRQPQHFGDGTRLSIL.

This clone has a single count. The J gene is TRBJ1-4, the V gene TRBV16; a weak D match, TRBD1 (5 bases). Germline CDR1 and CDR2: KGHSY and FQNENV. CDR3 length: 16 amino acids. The V and J ends lost 4 bases and 0 bases respectively, with 12 bases between them. CDR3: CASSPTDRTTNEKLFF. CDR3 bases: TGTGCCAGCAGCCCGACAGATCGTACAACTAATGAAAAACTGTTTTTT.

The genes are TRBV28 and TRBJ1-5; D unclear. CDR1 and CDR2 from the germline V gene are MDHEN and SYDVKM. Trimming stripped 5 bases from V and 3 bases from J, with 17 bases between. The CDR3 spans 16 residues. CDR3 loop: CASSPANLGLNQPQHF. In DNA, the CDR3 is TGTGCCAGCAGTCCAGCCAACTTGGGCCTCAATCAGCCCCAGCATTTT.